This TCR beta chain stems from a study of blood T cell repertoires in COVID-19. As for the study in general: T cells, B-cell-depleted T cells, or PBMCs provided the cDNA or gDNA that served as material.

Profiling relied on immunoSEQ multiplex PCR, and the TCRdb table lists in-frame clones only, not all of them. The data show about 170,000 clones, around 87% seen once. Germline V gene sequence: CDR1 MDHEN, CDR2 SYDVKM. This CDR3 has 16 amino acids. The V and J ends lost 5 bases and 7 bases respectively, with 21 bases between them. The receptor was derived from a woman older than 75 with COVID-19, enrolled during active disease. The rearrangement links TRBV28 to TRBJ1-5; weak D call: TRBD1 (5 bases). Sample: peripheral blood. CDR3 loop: CASSPRSPRPGQPQHF. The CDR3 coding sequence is TGTGCCAGCAGTCCCCGCTCCCCCCGGCCAGGGCAGCCCCAGCATTTT.